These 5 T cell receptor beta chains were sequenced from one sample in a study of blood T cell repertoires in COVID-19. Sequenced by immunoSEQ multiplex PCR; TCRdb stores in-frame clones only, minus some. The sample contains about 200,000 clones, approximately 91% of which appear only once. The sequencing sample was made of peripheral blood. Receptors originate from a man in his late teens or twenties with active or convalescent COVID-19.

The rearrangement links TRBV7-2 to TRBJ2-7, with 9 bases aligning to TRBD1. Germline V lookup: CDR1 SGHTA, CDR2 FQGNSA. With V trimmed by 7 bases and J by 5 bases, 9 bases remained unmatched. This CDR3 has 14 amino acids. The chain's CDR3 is CASNRPGQGHEQYF. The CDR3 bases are TGTGCCAGCAATCGCCCGGGACAGGGTCACGAGCAGTACTTC.

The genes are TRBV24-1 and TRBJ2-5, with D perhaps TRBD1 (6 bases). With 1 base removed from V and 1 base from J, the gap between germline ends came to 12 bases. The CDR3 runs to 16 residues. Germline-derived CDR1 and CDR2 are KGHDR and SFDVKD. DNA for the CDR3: TGTGCCACCAGTGATTTAGCCCTAGGGGGCCAAGAGACCCAGTACTTC. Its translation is CATSDLALGGQETQYF.

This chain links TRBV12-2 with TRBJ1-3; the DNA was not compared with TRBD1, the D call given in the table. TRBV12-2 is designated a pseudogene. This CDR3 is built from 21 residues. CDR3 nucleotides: TGTGCAAGTCGCTTAGCGCAAGTCTCGGCAGGGGGTGGTGTGGCTGGAAACACCATATATTTT. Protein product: CASRLAQVSAGGGVAGNTIYF.

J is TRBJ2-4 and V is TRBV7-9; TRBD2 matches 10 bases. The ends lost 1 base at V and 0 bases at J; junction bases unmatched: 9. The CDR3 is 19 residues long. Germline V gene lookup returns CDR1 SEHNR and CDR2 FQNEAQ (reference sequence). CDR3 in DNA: TGTGCCAGCAGCTTAGAAGTGTTAGCGGGGGGTCGAGCCAAAAACATTCAGTACTTC. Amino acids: CASSLEVLAGGRAKNIQYF. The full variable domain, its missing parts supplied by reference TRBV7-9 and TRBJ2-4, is DTGVSQNPRHKITKRGQNVTFRCDPISEHNRLYWYRQTLGQGPEFLTYFQNEAQLEKSRLLSDRFSAERPKGSFSTLEIQRTEQGDSAMYLCASSLEVLAGGRAKNIQYFGAGTRLSVL.

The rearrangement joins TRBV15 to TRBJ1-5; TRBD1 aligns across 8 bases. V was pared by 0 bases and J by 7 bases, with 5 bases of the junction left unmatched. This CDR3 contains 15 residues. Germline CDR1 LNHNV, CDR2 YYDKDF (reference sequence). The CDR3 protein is CATSRDISGGQPQHF. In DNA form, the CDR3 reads TGTGCCACCAGCAGAGATATATCAGGGGGCCAGCCCCAGCATTTT.